The 10 T cell receptor beta chains in this list originate from one sample, sequenced in a study of response to subunit inactivated influenza vaccine. MiXCR was run by TCRdb on the RT-PCR reads, yielding one entry per CDR3 protein. The sample records about 620,000 distinct CDR3 sequences, about an eighth being singletons. Sample: PBMCs from blood, taken on the day of vaccination. All receptors come from a man aged 45-65 years who received an inactivated influenza vaccine.

Of note for this clonotype: A single base separates this from a much larger clone, so it may be a read error. The chain carries TRBV12-3 or TRBV12-4 and TRBJ1-3; D might be TRBD1 (5 bases). This CDR3 is 13 amino acids long. The CDR3: CASSLQGGNTLYF. The CDR3, as DNA: TGTGCCAGCAGTTTACAGGGTGGAAACACCTTATATTTT.

This clonotype occurred many times. The chain has TRBV12-3 or TRBV12-4 and TRBJ2-4; weak D call: TRBD2 (6 bases). The ends were cut back, 6 bases at V and 9 bases at J, with 15 bases in the middle. This CDR3 region has 13 residues. The DNA for the CDR3 is TGTGCCAGCAGCACCACCTGGGGAGGCATTCAGTACTTC. Translation: CASSTTWGGIQYF.

The chain carries TRBV4-3 and TRBJ2-1; 11 bases are shared with TRBD2. CDR1 and CDR2 (germline): LGHNA, YSLEER. Unmatched junction bases numbered 5, after V lost 2 bases and J lost 8 bases. This CDR3 is built from 15 residues. CDR3 sequence reads: CASSQPLAGVYEQFF. The CDR3 nucleotides read TGCGCCAGCAGCCAACCACTAGCGGGGGTCTATGAGCAGTTCTTC.

The chain carries TRBV29-1 and TRBJ2-7; TRBD1 aligns across 12 bases. CDR1 and CDR2 (germline): SQVTM, ANQGSEA. The CDR3 consists of 17 residues. J was trimmed by 5 bases and V by 3 bases; bases with no gene match: 14. CDR3 amino acids: CSVDGTGGQVGAHEQYF. In DNA form, the CDR3 reads TGCAGCGTTGACGGGACAGGGGGCCAGGTAGGTGCCCACGAGCAGTACTTC.

This sequence joins TRBV7-2 and TRBJ2-2; 7 bases match TRBD2. Germline lookup yields CDR1 SGHTA and CDR2 FQGNSA. After removal of 1 base from V and 2 bases from J, the junction contained 4 bases not matched to a gene. The CDR3 spans 16 residues. CDR3 coding DNA: TGTGCCAGCAGCTTAGTCCTAGCGGTTAACACCGGGGAGCTGTTTTTT. It encodes CASSLVLAVNTGELFF. Using reference TRBV7-2 and TRBJ2-2 for the parts outside the CDR3, the full variable domain is GAGVSQSPSNKVTEKGKDVELRCDPISGHTALYWYRQSLGQGLEFLIYFQGNSAPDKSGLPSDRFSAERTGGSVSTLTIQRTQQEDSAVYLCASSLVLAVNTGELFFGEGSRLTVL.

This clonotype occurred a few times. The chain couples TRBV20-1 to TRBJ2-3; D possibly corresponds to TRBD2 (5 bases). Trimming removed 6 bases at V and 5 bases at J, with 18 bases between. There are 14 residues in the CDR3. In germline, CDR1 is DFQATT, CDR2 SNEGSKA (reference sequence). The CDR3 loop is CSAQEGSAVDTQYF. The CDR3 bases are TGCAGTGCCCAAGAGGGCAGTGCGGTAGATACGCAGTATTTT.

The sample holds a few counts of this clonotype. The chain has TRBV20-1 and TRBJ1-1; 9 bases are shared with TRBD1. Losses at the gene ends were 0 bases for V and 5 bases for J; bases not matched to a gene: 7. Germline-derived CDR1 and CDR2 are DFQATT and SNEGSKA (reference sequence). This CDR3 comprises 15 residues. As DNA, the CDR3 is TGCAGTGCTAGAGATCCAAGGACAGGGGCTACTGAAGCTTTCTTT. Protein: CSARDPRTGATEAFF.

CDR3 in amino acids: CASSSPSAPSISGANVLTF. In nucleotides, the CDR3 is TGTGCCAGCAGTTCTCCCTCGGCCCCCTCCATTTCTGGGGCCAACGTCCTGACTTTC. The V and J genes are TRBV12-3 or TRBV12-4 and TRBJ2-6; the D is unclear. The V end was cut by 4 bases, the J end by 1 base, with 20 bases between. The CDR3 sequence is 19 residues long.

This chain connects TRBV15 to TRBJ2-7; D possibly corresponds to TRBD1 (6 bases). The CDR3 totals 13 residues. CDR1 and CDR2 (germline): LNHNV, YYDKDF (reference sequence). Trimming shortened V by 3 bases and J by 5 bases, and 11 bases separated the two germline ends. Written as DNA, the CDR3 is TGTGCCACCAGCAGGAACAGGGACCACGAGCAGTACTTC. It encodes CATSRNRDHEQYF.

The rearrangement uses TRBV20-1 and TRBJ2-1; weak D call: TRBD2 (6 bases). CDR3 length: 11 residues. Trimming stripped 6 bases from V and 9 bases from J, with 12 bases between. Germline CDR1 reads DFQATT; CDR2 reads SNEGSKA (reference sequence). The CDR3 DNA sequence: TGCAGTGCGGACCGACTAGGTGAGCAGTTCTTC. Residues: CSADRLGEQFF.